This T cell receptor (beta chain) was observed in a study of blood T cells in healthy people across ages (dated by TCRdb to about 2015). With regard to the full study: In model experiments, template switching captured about one uniquely barcoded TCR beta cDNA molecule for every two T cells. To track age-related changes in TCR beta repertoire diversity, the study relied on deep sequencing normalized with unique cDNA molecular identifiers. The donors were divided into four age groups: young (average about 16 years), middle-aged (approximately 39), aged (approximately 64) and long-lived (around 87). The study analyzed two additional independent replicas of 1 million unique cDNA reads from the same blood draw for two donors, one aged 18 to 29 and one aged 80 or older.

Concerning this clonotype: There is no known antigen for this receptor. Base-call qualities are not available, and no considerably larger clone is one nucleotide away.

Receptor libraries were prepared by 5' RACE. Reads for this sample came from an Illumina HiSeq 2500. A second 7 to 11 cycle PCR used a sample-barcoded 5' primer and a J-beta primer mix. A unique molecular identifier was introduced onto each TCR beta cDNA molecule by a template-switch 5' adaptor carrying 12 random nucleotides. At least 2.5 million CDR3-containing paired-end reads were obtained from each sample. The Mint cDNA synthesis kit, primed by a TRBC-specific oligonucleotide, was used to synthesize first-strand cDNA from all RNA. All cDNA was treated with uracil-DNA glycosylase and then went through a first 18-cycle PCR with the universal primers M1SS and BC2_uni_R. The published analysis was carried out like this. Normalization of each sample was performed by random selection of 1 million high-quality reads, each carrying a distinct molecular identifier. Reads sharing molecular identifiers were discarded rather than binned into consensus sequences. MiTCR, set to a Q25 quality threshold and the strictest error-elimination algorithm, was used for CDR3 identification, clonotype clustering and error correction. A nonparametric unseen species model with Euler transformation was used to estimate lower-bound total TCR beta diversity. In-frame beta chains were kept once TCRdb had trimmed the public reads at Q25 with fastp and called clones with MiXCR. For every CDR3 protein sequence, its rows merge into one entry that carries the most common genes and DNA. The V and J calls here are based on TCRdb, not the publication. For this sample there are roughly 500,000 distinct CDR3 sequences; 24% appear just once. 8.5% to 9.5% of the sample comes from the top ten.

The CDR3 sequence holds 19 residues, the cysteine and phenylalanine included. Of the read, only the CDR3 DNA is kept; its 57 bases are in frame from base 1. Sequences MNHEY (CDR1) and SMNVEV (CDR2) are obtained from the germline V gene (reference sequence). Compared with germline, V lacks 3 bases and J lacks 3 bases; bases without a gene match: 10. General conclusions and limits of the study: A strong correlation was found between observed TCR beta diversity and the percentage of naive T cells measured by flow cytometry. Conclusive comparison of naive and antigen-experienced compartments was prevented by the profiling of bulk unsorted PBMCs. Because the CMV infection status of the donors was unknown, age-related changes in expanded clonotypes may potentially have been confounded. As age increased, observed TCR beta diversity per million T cells dropped in a roughly linear way, and a significant reduction was already evident by age about 40. Estimates of total diversity from one million sequenced T cells were regarded as lower bounds and underestimates. Compared with the aged group, more naive CD4+ T cells, fewer expanded clones and increased TCR diversity were shown by the long-lived group, suggesting age selection.

The donors were roughly 39 Caucasian individuals from Russia, aged roughly 6 to 90 years, who were systemically healthy. Each donor gave around 9 milliliters of peripheral blood, collected into EDTA-treated Vacutainer tubes. Ficoll-Paque density-gradient centrifugation was used to isolate PBMCs, with at least 6.5 million obtained per sample. Total RNA, at least 6 micrograms per sample, was extracted from PBMCs with Trizol reagent. The percentages of naive CD45RAhigh/CD27high T cells were determined by flow cytometry on a PBMC aliquot from every donor. These data were also reused for a study on T cells of mothers and their children. Reported in the second study: Nine systemically healthy Caucasian individuals served as donors, namely three mothers together with their six children. cDNA synthesis consumed the entire amount of extracted RNA, loaded at approximately 1.4 ug RNA in each 15 ul reaction. In the second PCR, the M1S primer introduced both the sample barcodes and 2-4 random nucleotides. Over 8.5 million TCR beta CDR3 reads came from each mother, compared with 3.3 million or so reads from each child. TCR recombination output is similarly shaped by thymic selection in related and unrelated pairs, with a minor effect exerted by inherited differences. Normalized repertoire overlap was always found to be slightly, but never significantly, higher in related mother-child pairs than in unrelated mother-child pairs. No persistent microchimeric T cell clones were detected, at a sensitivity of around 97 clones per million clonotypes. To look for features that set related mother-child pairs apart from unrelated individuals, the researchers ran deep NGS to compare the TCR beta repertoires of mothers and children. Mothers averaged roughly 36 +/- 4 years of age and children averaged about 10 +/- 4 years. After adapter ligation was performed with NEBNext reagents, the libraries were sequenced on an Illumina HiSeq 2000 with 100+100 nt paired-end reads. To avoid cross-contamination, the mother libraries and the child libraries were prepared a month apart and sequenced in separate runs. Each donor had between roughly 450,000 and 2,300,000 distinct TCR beta clonotypes identified. Naive TCR beta clonotypes were estimated from low-frequency clonotypes matched to each donor's FACS-determined naive share, without sorting.

Sample: blood. The V gene is TRBV27 and the J gene is TRBJ2-1; TRBD2 lines up with 14 middle nucleotides. The clonotype originates from a boy aged 5-17 years in good health. The nucleotides are TGTGCCAGCAGTTTGTGGACTAGCGGGGGGCGCCCACTCTACAATGAGCAGTTCTTC. It specifies CASSLWTSGGRPLYNEQFF.